Listed here are 19 T cell receptor beta chains from one sample, sequenced in a study of T cell repertoires in cytomegalovirus infection. Their antigens are not known. TCRdb passed the reads through MiXCR, listing each CDR3 protein once. The data hold about 900,000 distinct CDR3 sequences, with approximately 32% observed a single time. The input for sequencing was cultured CD8+ T cells from PBMCs, taken from culture after CMV antigen stimulation. The origin of the receptors is a human donor in good health (CMV status not recorded). Some clones in this sample may be carry-over from other donors' samples.

The chain carries TRBV2 and TRBJ1-4; 9 bases match TRBD1. The ends lost 8 bases at V and 4 bases at J; junction bases unmatched: 11. The germline V gene encodes CDR1 SNHLY and CDR2 FYNNEI. The CDR3 sequence is 16 residues long. CDR3 loop: CASGATRTGDNEKLFF. As DNA, the CDR3 is TGTGCCAGCGGAGCGACCCGGACAGGGGATAATGAAAAACTGTTTTTT. The full variable domain, its missing parts supplied by reference TRBV2 and TRBJ1-4, is EPEVTQTPSHQVTQMGQEVILRCVPISNHLYFYWYRQILGQKVEFLVSFYNNEISEKSEIFDDQFSVERPDGSNFTLKIRSTKLEDSAMYFCASGATRTGDNEKLFFGSGTQLSVL.

This clonotype was picked up a small number of times. This rearrangement joins TRBV2 to TRBJ1-2, with D possibly being TRBD1 (6 bases). V was cut by 7 bases and J by 2 bases, with 11 bases left in between. Per the germline V gene, CDR1 is SNHLY and CDR2 is FYNNEI. This CDR3 is 13 amino acids long. The CDR3 DNA reads as TGTGCCAGCACGGGACACCCGAACTATGGCTACACCTTC. As protein: CASTGHPNYGYTF. Full variable domain (missing parts from reference TRBV2 and TRBJ1-2): EPEVTQTPSHQVTQMGQEVILRCVPISNHLYFYWYRQILGQKVEFLVSFYNNEISEKSEIFDDQFSVERPDGSNFTLKIRSTKLEDSAMYFCASTGHPNYGYTFGSGTRLTVV.

This clonotype occurred a few times. The genes are TRBV20-1 and TRBJ1-5; D uncertain. Trimming took 1 base from V and 0 from J, leaving 10 bases between them. The germline CDR1 and CDR2 sequences are DFQATT and SNEGSKA (reference sequence). This CDR3 region has 15 residues. The CDR3 region is CSARGDIPSNQPQHF. In nucleotides, the CDR3 is TGCAGTGCTAGAGGAGACATACCTAGCAATCAGCCCCAGCATTTT.

The table lists this clonotype with a count of one. The chain couples TRBV6-2 or TRBV6-3 to TRBJ1-5; 7 positions match TRBD1. V was pared by 6 bases and J by 7 bases, with 6 bases of the junction left unmatched. The germline V gene encodes CDR1 MNHEY and CDR2 SVGEGT. The CDR3 is 13 residues long. The CDR3 DNA reads TGTGCCAGCAGGGCAGGGGGAGGACAGCCCCAGCATTTT. It translates to CASRAGGGQPQHF.

This clonotype has a count of ten or more. The gene calls are TRBV12-3 or TRBV12-4 and TRBJ2-3, with 9 bases aligning to TRBD2. There are 16 residues in the CDR3. J was trimmed by 3 bases and V by 3 bases; bases with no gene match: 7. CDR3 protein: CASSLDGTSSTDTQYF. The CDR3 DNA reads as TGTGCCAGCAGTTTGGATGGGACTAGCAGTACAGATACGCAGTATTTT.

This chain uses TRBV12-3 or TRBV12-4 with TRBJ2-7; 10 positions agree with TRBD1. The CDR3 totals 15 residues. V was pared by 5 bases and J by 4 bases, with 8 bases of the junction left unmatched. The CDR3: CASSKTGTGAYEQYF. The CDR3, as DNA: TGTGCCAGCAGTAAAACCGGGACAGGGGCATACGAGCAGTACTTC.

This clonotype was recorded a few times. The chain is built from TRBV11-2 and TRBJ2-1; TRBD2 aligns across 14 bases. CDR3 length equals 16 residues. The V segment lost 6 bases and the J segment 7 bases; nucleotides outside the gene matches: 8. Per germline, CDR1 SGHAT and CDR2 FQNNGV. The CDR3 DNA reads TGTGCCAGCAGTTCGTTCGGGACTAGCGGGGGTAATGAGCAGTTCTTC. The encoded protein is CASSSFGTSGGNEQFF.

The V call is TRBV27, the J call TRBJ1-5; D unclear. The CDR3 length is 15 residues. Between the trimmed V and J ends, which lost 1 base and 5 bases, there was a span of 12 bases. Germline V lookup: CDR1 MNHEY, CDR2 SMNVEV (reference sequence). CDR3 sequence reads: CASSLFLGIYQPQHF. CDR3 sequence (DNA): TGTGCCAGCAGTTTATTCCTGGGGATATATCAGCCCCAGCATTTT.

This clonotype was detected only a few times. The rearrangement joins TRBV19 to TRBJ2-3; D is unclear. The CDR3 contains 13 residues. V lost 6 bases and J 0 bases, leaving 7 bases between the germline ends. Germline CDR1 is LNHDA and CDR2 is SQIVND (reference sequence). The CDR3 loop reads CASRSKSTDTQYF. CDR3 DNA: TGTGCCAGTAGGTCCAAAAGCACAGATACGCAGTATTTT.

This clonotype appeared many times. This CDR3 reads CASSPPTSLHEQFF. CDR3 nucleotides: TGTGCCAGCAGCCCTCCGACTAGCCTCCATGAGCAGTTCTTC. The V call is TRBV28, the J call TRBJ2-1, with TRBD2 matching over 7 bases. The J segment lost 8 bases and the V segment lost 6 bases, leaving 10 bases of the junction unmatched. Germline V gene sequence: CDR1 MDHEN, CDR2 SYDVKM. The CDR3 sequence is 14 residues long.

There are many counts of this clonotype. The chain links TRBV7-8 to TRBJ2-5, with 10 bases fitting TRBD1. The germline V gene has CDR1 SGHVS and CDR2 FQNEAQ. The CDR3 sequence is 16 residues long. Trimming removed 2 bases from V and 5 bases from J; junction bases left unmatched: 8. The CDR3 sequence: CASSLMVTGGLETQYF. The CDR3 nucleotides are TGTGCCAGCAGCTTAATGGTGACAGGGGGCCTGGAGACCCAGTACTTC.

CDR3 residues: CASILQGASYNEQFF. In nucleotides, the CDR3 is TGTGCCAGCATTTTACAGGGGGCTTCCTACAATGAGCAGTTCTTC. The chain couples TRBV7-2 to TRBJ2-1; 9 nucleotides match TRBD1. The CDR3 extends over 15 amino acids. V gave up 7 bases and J gave up 1 base; unmatched junction bases: 5. Looked up from germline, CDR1 is SGHTA and CDR2 is FQGNSA.

This clonotype was seen a handful of times. V gene TRBV19 combines with J gene TRBJ2-1, with 13 bases aligning to TRBD2. The V and J ends lost 5 bases and 3 bases, in that order; junction bases with no gene match: 7. This CDR3 region has 17 residues. CDR1 is LNHDA, CDR2 SQIVND, per germline (reference sequence). The CDR3 region is CASSVTSGGPNYNEQFF. CDR3 in DNA: TGTGCCAGTAGTGTGACTAGCGGGGGGCCTAACTACAATGAGCAGTTCTTC.

The rearrangement links TRBV3-1 to TRBJ1-1; D ambiguous. Germline V gene data show CDR1 as LGHDT and CDR2 as YNNKEL (reference sequence). The CDR3 is 13 amino acids. Trimming removed 0 bases from V and 6 bases from J, with 8 bases in between. The CDR3 DNA reads TGTGCCAGCAGCCAAGATGCTCAACCTGAAGCTTTCTTT. Amino acids: CASSQDAQPEAFF.

As DNA, the CDR3 is TGTGCCAGCAGCCCCAGGGACCAACAGGTCTATGGCTACACCTTC. Its translation is CASSPRDQQVYGYTF. The chain couples TRBV7-6 to TRBJ1-2, with D possibly being TRBD1 (5 bases). The V end was cut by 5 bases, the J end by 4 bases, with 17 bases between. Germline V lookup: CDR1 SGHVS, CDR2 FNYEAQ. This CDR3 comprises 15 residues. The full variable domain, with the rest looked up from reference TRBV7-6 and TRBJ1-2, is GAGVSQSPRYKVTKRGQDVALRCDPISGHVSLYWYRQALGQGPEFLTYFNYEAQQDKSGLPNDRFSAERPEGSISTLTIQRTEQRDSAMYRCASSPRDQQVYGYTFGSGTRLTVV.

This sequence joins TRBV29-1 and TRBJ2-2, with 11 bases that match TRBD2. Germline lookup yields CDR1 SQVTM and CDR2 ANQGSEA. After removal of 6 bases from V and 4 bases from J, the junction contained 4 bases not matched to a gene. The CDR3 length is 14 residues. This CDR3 is CSVAGTSGTGELFF. CDR3 DNA sequence: TGCAGCGTAGCCGGGACTAGCGGCACCGGGGAGCTGTTTTTT.

This clonotype was observed a handful of times. V is TRBV12-3 or TRBV12-4 and J is TRBJ2-7; 7 bases are shared with TRBD2. V lost 6 bases to trimming and J lost 3 bases; unmatched junction nucleotides: 5. This CDR3 is built from 13 residues. The CDR3 loop reads CASRGGGVYEQYF. As DNA, the CDR3 is TGTGCCAGCAGGGGGGGAGGGGTCTACGAGCAGTACTTC.

The chain combines TRBV7-9 with TRBJ2-1; unclear D gene. Germline CDR1 is SEHNR and CDR2 is FQNEAQ (reference sequence). Trimming removed 0 bases from V and 4 bases from J, with 10 bases in between. The CDR3 runs to 15 residues. CDR3 in amino acids: CASSLAMGPYNEQFF. The CDR3 DNA reads TGTGCCAGCAGCTTAGCGATGGGCCCGTACAATGAGCAGTTCTTC.

This clonotype was seen a few times. This chain connects TRBV6-6 to TRBJ2-5, with a possible D match to TRBD1 (6 bases). The CDR3 is made up of 14 amino acids. Germline values: CDR1 MNHNY, CDR2 SVGAGI (reference sequence). V lost 2 bases, J lost 2 bases, and 9 bases lay in between. The CDR3 sequence is CASSYQGRQETQYF. In DNA, the CDR3 is TGTGCCAGCAGTTACCAGGGGAGACAAGAGACCCAGTACTTC.